Reported below is one T cell receptor beta chain. This specimen belongs to a study of blood T cell repertoires in COVID-19. J was trimmed by 11 bases and V by 0 bases; bases with no gene match: 2. Germline loops: CDR1 MNHNY, CDR2 SVGAGI (reference sequence). This CDR3 is 12 amino acids long. TCRdb's table, derived via immunoSEQ multiplex PCR, lists solely in-frame clones and lacks some. The data contain 250,000 to 400,000 clones, approximately 88% of them singletons. Sequenced material: peripheral blood. The chain has TRBV6-6 and TRBJ1-2, with 8 bases aligning to TRBD1. The TCR sequence derives from a woman aged 25 to 45 with COVID-19, enrolled during active disease. CDR3 loop: CASSYSGQAYTF. In DNA, the CDR3 is TGTGCCAGCAGTTACTCGGGACAGGCGTACACCTTC.